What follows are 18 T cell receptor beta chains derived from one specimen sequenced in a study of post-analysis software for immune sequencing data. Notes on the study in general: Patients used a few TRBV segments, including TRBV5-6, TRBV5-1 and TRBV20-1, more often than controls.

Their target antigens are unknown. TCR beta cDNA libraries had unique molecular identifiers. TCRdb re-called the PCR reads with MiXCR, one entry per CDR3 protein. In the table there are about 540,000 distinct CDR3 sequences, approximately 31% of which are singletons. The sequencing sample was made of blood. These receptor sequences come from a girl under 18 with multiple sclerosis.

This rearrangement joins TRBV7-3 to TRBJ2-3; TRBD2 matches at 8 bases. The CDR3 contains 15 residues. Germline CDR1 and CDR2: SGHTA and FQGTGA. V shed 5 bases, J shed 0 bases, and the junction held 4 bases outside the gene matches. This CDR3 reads CASSRGGFSTDTQYF. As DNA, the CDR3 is TGTGCCAGCAGCCGCGGGGGGTTCAGCACAGATACGCAGTATTTT. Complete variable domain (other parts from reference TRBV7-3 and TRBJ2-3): GAGVSQTPSNKVTEKGKYVELRCDPISGHTALYWYRQSLGQGPEFLIYFQGTGAADDSGLPNDRFFAVRPEGSVSTLKIQRTERGDSAVYLCASSRGGFSTDTQYFGPGTRLTVL.

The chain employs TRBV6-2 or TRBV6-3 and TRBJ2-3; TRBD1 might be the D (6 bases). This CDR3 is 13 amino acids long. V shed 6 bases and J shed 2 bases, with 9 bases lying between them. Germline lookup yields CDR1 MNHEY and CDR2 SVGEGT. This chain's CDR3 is CASRDRYTDTQYF. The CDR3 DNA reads TGTGCCAGCAGAGACAGGTACACAGATACGCAGTATTTT.

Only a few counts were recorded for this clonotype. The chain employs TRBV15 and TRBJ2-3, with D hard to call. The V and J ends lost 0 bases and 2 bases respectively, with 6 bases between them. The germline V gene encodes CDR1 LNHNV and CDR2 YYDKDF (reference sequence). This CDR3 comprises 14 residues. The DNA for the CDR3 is TGTGCCACCAGCAGAGAACAGCCCACAGATACGCAGTATTTT. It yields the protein CATSREQPTDTQYF.

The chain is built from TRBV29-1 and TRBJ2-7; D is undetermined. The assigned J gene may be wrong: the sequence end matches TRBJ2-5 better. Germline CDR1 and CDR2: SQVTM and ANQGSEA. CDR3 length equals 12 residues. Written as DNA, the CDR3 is TGCAACGTCCGGTTACCTGGAGAGACCCAGTACTTC. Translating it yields CNVRLPGETQYF.

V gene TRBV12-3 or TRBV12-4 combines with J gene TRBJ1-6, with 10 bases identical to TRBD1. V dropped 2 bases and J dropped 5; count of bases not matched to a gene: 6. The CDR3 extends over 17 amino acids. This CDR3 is CASSLSGTGDHNSPLHF. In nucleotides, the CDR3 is TGTGCCAGCAGTTTATCAGGGACAGGGGACCATAATTCACCCCTCCACTTT.

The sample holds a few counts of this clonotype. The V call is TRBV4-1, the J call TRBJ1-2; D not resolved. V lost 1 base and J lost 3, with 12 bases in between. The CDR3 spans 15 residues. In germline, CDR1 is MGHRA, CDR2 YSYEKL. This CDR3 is CASSQAISLDYGYTF. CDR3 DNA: TGCGCCAGCAGCCAAGCAATAAGTCTAGACTATGGCTACACCTTC.

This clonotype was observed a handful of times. This chain's CDR3 is CASSIPVRNNGYTF. The CDR3 DNA sequence: TGTGCCAGTAGTATTCCAGTCCGGAACAACGGCTACACCTTC. The V and J genes are TRBV19 and TRBJ1-2; D is uncertain. V lost 3 bases and J lost 8, with 16 bases in between. In germline, CDR1 is LNHDA, CDR2 SQIVND (reference sequence). The CDR3 extends over 14 amino acids.

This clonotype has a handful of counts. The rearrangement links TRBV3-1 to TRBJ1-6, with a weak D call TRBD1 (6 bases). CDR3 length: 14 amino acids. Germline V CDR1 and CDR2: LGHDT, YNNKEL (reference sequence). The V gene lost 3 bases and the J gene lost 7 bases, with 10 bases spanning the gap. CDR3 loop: CASSHGQPNSPLHF. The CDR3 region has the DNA TGTGCCAGCAGCCACGGACAGCCAAATTCACCCCTCCACTTT.

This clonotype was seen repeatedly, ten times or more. Here the CDR3 DNA reads TGTGCCAGCAGCCAGGGGGACGGGAGCTCCTACGAGCAGTACTTC. Translation gives CASSQGDGSSYEQYF. The chain carries TRBV7-8 and TRBJ2-7, with D possibly TRBD1 on 7 matching bases. Germline-derived CDR1 and CDR2 are SGHVS and FQNEAQ. The V gene lost 5 bases and the J gene lost 0 bases, with 14 bases spanning the gap. CDR3 length: 15 residues.

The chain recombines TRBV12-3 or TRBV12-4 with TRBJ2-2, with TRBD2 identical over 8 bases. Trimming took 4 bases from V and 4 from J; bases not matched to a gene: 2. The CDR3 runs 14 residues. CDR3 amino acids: CASSSGTSTGELFF. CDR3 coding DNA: TGTGCCAGCAGTTCCGGGACTAGCACCGGGGAGCTGTTTTTT.

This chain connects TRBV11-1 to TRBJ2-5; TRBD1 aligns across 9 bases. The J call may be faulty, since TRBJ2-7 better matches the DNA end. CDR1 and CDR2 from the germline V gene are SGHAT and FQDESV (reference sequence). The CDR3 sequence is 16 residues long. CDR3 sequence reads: CASSTKDRGGYYEQYF. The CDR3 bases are TGTGCCAGCAGCACGAAGGACAGGGGCGGATACTACGAGCAGTACTTC.

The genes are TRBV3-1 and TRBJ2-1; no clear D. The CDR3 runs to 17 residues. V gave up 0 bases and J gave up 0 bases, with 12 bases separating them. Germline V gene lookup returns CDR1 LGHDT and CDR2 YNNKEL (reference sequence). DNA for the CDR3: TGTGCCAGCAGCCAAGATCCGTCGTCAGGCTCCTACAATGAGCAGTTCTTC. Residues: CASSQDPSSGSYNEQFF.

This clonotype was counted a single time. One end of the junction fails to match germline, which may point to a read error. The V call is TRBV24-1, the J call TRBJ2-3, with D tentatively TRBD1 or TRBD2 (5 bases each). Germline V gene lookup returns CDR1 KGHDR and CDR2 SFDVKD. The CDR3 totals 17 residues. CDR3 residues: CATSDTKDGALLDTQYF. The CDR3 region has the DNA TGTGCCACTAGTGATACAAAGGACGGGGCCCTGCTGGATACGCAGTATTTT.

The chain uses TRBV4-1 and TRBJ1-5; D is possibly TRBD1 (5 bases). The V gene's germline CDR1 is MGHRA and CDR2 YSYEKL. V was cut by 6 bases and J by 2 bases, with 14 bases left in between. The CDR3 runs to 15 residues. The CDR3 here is CASRGRGSGNQPQHF. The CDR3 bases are TGCGCCAGCAGGGGACGGGGCAGTGGCAATCAGCCCCAGCATTTT.

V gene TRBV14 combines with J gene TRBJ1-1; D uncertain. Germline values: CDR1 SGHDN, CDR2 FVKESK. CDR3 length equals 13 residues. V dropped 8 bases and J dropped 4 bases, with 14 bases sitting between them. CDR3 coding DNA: TGTGCCAGCTCGCGGAATATGAGCACTGAAGCTTTCTTT. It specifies CASSRNMSTEAFF. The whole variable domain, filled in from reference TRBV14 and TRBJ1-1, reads EAGVTQFPSHSVIEKGQTVTLRCDPISGHDNLYWYRRVMGKEIKFLLHFVKESKQDESGMPNNRFLAERTGGTYSTLKVQPAELEDSGVYFCASSRNMSTEAFFGQGTRLTVV.

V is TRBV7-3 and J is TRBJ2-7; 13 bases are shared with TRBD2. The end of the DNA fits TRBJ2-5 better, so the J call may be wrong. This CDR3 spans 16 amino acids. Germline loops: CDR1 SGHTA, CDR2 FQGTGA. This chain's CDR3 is CASSPLLAGGLETQYF. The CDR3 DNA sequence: TGTGCCAGCAGCCCCTTACTAGCGGGGGGGCTGGAGACCCAGTACTTC.

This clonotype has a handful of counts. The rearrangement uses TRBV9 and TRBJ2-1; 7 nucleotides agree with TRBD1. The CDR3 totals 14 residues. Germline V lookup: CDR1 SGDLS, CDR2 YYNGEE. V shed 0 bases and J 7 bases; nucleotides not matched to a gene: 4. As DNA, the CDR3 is TGTGCCAGCAGCGTAGGGCACAGGGGTAATGAGCAGTTCTTC. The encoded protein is CASSVGHRGNEQFF.

CDR3 protein: CSVEGGSGSLNEQFF. CDR3 bases: TGCAGCGTTGAGGGTGGCAGCGGGAGCTTAAATGAGCAGTTCTTC. V is TRBV29-1 and J is TRBJ2-1, with 8 bases matching TRBD2. The CDR3 length is 15 residues. V was clipped by 3 bases and J by 7 bases; unmatched bases: 11. CDR1 and CDR2 (germline): SQVTM, ANQGSEA.